By its share, the clone carrying this T cell receptor beta chain is hyperexpanded. The source of the sample is a study of somatic mutations in cytotoxic T cells in rheumatoid arthritis. Some clones are missing from TCRdb's copy, which holds only in-frame ones; the method was immunoSEQ multiplex PCR. This table has some 16,000 clones, roughly 78% appearing once. Sequenced material: CD8+ T cells sorted from blood. The source is a woman aged 45-65 years with rheumatoid arthritis.

CDR3: CASSSPDYQETQYF. CDR3 DNA sequence: TGTGCCAGCAGCTCTCCAGACTACCAAGAGACCCAGTACTTC. The chain joins TRBV5-6 to TRBJ2-5; no firm D call. The CDR3 contains 14 residues. Trimming stripped 3 bases from V and 0 bases from J, with 9 bases between. Germline V gene data show CDR1 as SGHDT and CDR2 as YYEEEE.